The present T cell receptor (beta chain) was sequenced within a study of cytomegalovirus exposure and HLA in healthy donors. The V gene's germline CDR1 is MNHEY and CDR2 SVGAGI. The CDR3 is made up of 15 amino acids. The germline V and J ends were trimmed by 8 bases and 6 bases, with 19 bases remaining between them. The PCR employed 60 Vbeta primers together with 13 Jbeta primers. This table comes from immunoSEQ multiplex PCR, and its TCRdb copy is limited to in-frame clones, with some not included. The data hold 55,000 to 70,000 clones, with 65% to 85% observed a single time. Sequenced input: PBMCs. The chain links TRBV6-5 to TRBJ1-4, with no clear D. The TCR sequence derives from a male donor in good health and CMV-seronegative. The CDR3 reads CASHRGEGVDEKLFF. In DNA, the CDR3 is TGTGCCAGCCACAGAGGAGAGGGCGTAGATGAAAAACTGTTTTTT.